A selection of T cell receptor beta chains follows, all from one sample in a study of blood T cell repertoires in COVID-19. Sequencing was performed with immunoSEQ multiplex PCR; in TCRdb, only in-frame clones are kept and a portion is missing. Among some 220,000 clones, about 78% were seen once, and the ten largest hold 7.2%. Sequencing was performed on peripheral blood. The receptors come from a woman in her sixties or seventies with acute or convalescent COVID-19. Both conserved end residues are part of each CDR3. A D gene is named only where the DNA matches it firmly. Not all rows give a size; the values are once, few, many and, for expanded clones, a class.

CDR3 protein	CDR3 DNA	D gene	clone size	V gene	J gene
CASSSLLATNTGELFF	TGCGCCAGCAGCTCCCTACTAGCGACGAACACCGGGGAGCTGTTTTTT	TRBD2	.	TRBV5-1	TRBJ2-2
CAISPGTGGKETQYF	TGTGCCATCAGCCCCGGGACAGGGGGCAAAGAGACCCAGTACTTC	TRBD1	.	TRBV10-3	TRBJ2-5
CASRPGQGNTEAFF	TGTGCCAGCAGGCCGGGACAGGGGAACACTGAAGCTTTCTTT	TRBD1	.	TRBV2	TRBJ1-1
CASSARDRGNGNTIYF	TGTGCCAGCAGTGCCAGGGACAGGGGAAATGGAAACACCATATATTTT	TRBD1	once	TRBV2	TRBJ1-3
CASSEALPSGQRNYGYTF	TGTGCCAGCAGTGAAGCCCTTCCATCGGGACAGCGGAACTATGGCTACACCTTC	TRBD1	.	TRBV6-1	TRBJ1-2
CASSVSDTNTGELFF	TGTGCCAGCAGCGTCTCGGACACGAACACCGGGGAGCTGTTTTTT	.	once	TRBV9	TRBJ2-2
CASSSDGGRSGNTIYF	TGTGCCAGCAGCTCGGATGGGGGCCGCTCTGGAAACACCATATATTTT	.	.	TRBV9	TRBJ1-3
CASSLTSVNEQYF	TGTGCCAGCAGCTTAACTAGCGTTAACGAGCAGTACTTC	TRBD2	once	TRBV7-2	TRBJ2-7
CSVEFGGSYEQYF	TGCAGCGTTGAATTTGGCGGATCCTACGAGCAGTACTTC	.	.	TRBV29-1	TRBJ2-7
CASSLQAGVSYEQYF	TGTGCCAGCAGCTTACAGGCGGGGGTGTCCTACGAGCAGTACTTC	TRBD2	.	TRBV7-3	TRBJ2-7
CASGSLGATEAFF	TGTGCCAGCGGAAGCCTTGGGGCCACTGAAGCTTTCTTT	.	.	TRBV18	TRBJ1-1
CASSVDRGPTDTQYF	TGTGCCAGTAGTGTCGACAGGGGACCCACAGATACGCAGTATTTT	TRBD1	.	TRBV19	TRBJ2-3
CASGLGRGFGELFF	TGTGCCAGCGGGTTGGGGAGGGGATTCGGGGAGCTGTTTTTT	TRBD2	.	TRBV6-5	TRBJ2-2
CSVGLPSETQYF	TGCAGCGTTGGACTCCCCTCAGAGACCCAGTACTTC	.	.	TRBV29-1	TRBJ2-5
CASSLNVGGPWETQYF	TGTGCCAGCAGCTTAAACGTGGGGGGGCCCTGGGAGACCCAGTACTTC	.	.	TRBV11-2	TRBJ2-5
CASSRDREETQYF	TGTGCCAGCAGTCGGGACAGAGAAGAGACCCAGTACTTC	TRBD1	.	TRBV6-2/TRBV6-3	TRBJ2-5